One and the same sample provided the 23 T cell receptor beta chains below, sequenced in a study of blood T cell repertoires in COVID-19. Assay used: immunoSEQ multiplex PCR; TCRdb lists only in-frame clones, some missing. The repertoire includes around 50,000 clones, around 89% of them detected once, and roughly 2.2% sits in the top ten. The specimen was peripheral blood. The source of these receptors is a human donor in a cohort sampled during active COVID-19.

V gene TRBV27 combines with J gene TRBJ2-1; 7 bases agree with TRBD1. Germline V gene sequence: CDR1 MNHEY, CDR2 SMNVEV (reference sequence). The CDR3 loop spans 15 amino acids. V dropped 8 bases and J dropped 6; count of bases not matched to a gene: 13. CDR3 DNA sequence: TGTGCCAGCGGGACCAGGACAGGTCAGTTCAATGAGCAGTTCTTC. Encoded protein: CASGTRTGQFNEQFF.

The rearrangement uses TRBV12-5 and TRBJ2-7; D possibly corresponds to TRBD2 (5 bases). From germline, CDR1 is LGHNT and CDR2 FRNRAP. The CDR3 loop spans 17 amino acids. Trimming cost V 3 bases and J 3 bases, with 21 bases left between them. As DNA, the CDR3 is TGTGCTAGTGGTTTTGACGCCGGGCCGGAGGTTTACTACGAGCAGTACTTC. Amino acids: CASGFDAGPEVYYEQYF. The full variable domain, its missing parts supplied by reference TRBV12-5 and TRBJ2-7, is DARVTQTPRHKVTEMGQEVTMRCQPILGHNTVFWYRQTMMQGLELLAYFRNRAPLDDSGMPKDRFSAEMPDATLATLKIQPSEPRDSAVYFCASGFDAGPEVYYEQYFGPGTRLTVT.

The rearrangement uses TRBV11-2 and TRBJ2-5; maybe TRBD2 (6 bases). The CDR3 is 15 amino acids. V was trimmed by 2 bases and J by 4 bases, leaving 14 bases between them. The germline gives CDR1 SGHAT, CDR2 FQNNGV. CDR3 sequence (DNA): TGTGCCAGCAGCTTACCGCAGGGAGGAGGAGAGACCCAGTACTTC. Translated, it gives CASSLPQGGGETQYF.

Here the CDR3 DNA reads TGCGCCAGCAGCCAAGACCCGACAGGGGCAGGCAATCAGCCCCAGCATTTT. Translating it yields CASSQDPTGAGNQPQHF. The J gene is TRBJ1-5, the V gene TRBV4-1; TRBD1 matches 8 bases. The CDR3 runs to 17 residues. Germline values: CDR1 MGHRA, CDR2 YSYEKL. The V segment lost 0 bases and the J segment 2 bases; nucleotides outside the gene matches: 6.

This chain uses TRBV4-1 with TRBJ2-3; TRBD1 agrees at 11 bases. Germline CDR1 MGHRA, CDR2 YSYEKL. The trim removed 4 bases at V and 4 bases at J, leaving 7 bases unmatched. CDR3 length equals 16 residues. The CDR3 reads CASSRRDRGTSDTQYF. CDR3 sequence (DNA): TGCGCCAGCAGCCGCCGGGACAGGGGGACCTCAGATACGCAGTATTTT.

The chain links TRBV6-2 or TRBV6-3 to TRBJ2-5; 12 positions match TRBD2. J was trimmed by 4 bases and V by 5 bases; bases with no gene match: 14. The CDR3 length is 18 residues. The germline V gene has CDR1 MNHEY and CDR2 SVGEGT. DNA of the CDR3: TGTGCCAGCAGTGCCGAAACTAGCGGGGGGCCCCGGGGAGAGACCCAGTACTTC. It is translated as CASSAETSGGPRGETQYF.

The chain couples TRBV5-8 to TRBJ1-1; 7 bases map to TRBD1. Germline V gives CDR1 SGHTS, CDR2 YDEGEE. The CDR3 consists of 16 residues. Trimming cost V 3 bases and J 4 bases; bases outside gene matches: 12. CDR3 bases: TGTGCCAGCAGCTATGGTCACAGGGGTCGAATCACTGAAGCTTTCTTT. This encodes CASSYGHRGRITEAFF.

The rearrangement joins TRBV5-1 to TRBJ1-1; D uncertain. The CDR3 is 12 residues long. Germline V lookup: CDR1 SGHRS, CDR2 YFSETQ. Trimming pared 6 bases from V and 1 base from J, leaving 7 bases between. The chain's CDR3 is CASNSGNTEAFF. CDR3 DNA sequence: TGCGCCAGCAACAGCGGGAACACTGAAGCTTTCTTT. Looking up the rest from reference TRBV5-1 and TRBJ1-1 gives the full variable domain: KAGVTQTPRYLIKTRGQQVTLSCSPISGHRSVSWYQQTPGQGLQFLFEYFSETQRNKGNFPGRFSGRQFSNSRSEMNVSTLELGDSALYLCASNSGNTEAFFGQGTRLTVV.

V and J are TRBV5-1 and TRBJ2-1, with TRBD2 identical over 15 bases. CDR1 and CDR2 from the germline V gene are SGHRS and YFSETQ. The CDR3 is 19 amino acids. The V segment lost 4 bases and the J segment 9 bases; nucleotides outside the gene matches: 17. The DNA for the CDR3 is TGCGCCAGCAGCCGCAGGACTAGCGGGAGGGCCACGTTTATCGGTGAGCAGTTCTTC. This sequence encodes CASSRRTSGRATFIGEQFF. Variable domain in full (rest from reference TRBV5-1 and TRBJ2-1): KAGVTQTPRYLIKTRGQQVTLSCSPISGHRSVSWYQQTPGQGLQFLFEYFSETQRNKGNFPGRFSGRQFSNSRSEMNVSTLELGDSALYLCASSRRTSGRATFIGEQFFGPGTRLTVL.

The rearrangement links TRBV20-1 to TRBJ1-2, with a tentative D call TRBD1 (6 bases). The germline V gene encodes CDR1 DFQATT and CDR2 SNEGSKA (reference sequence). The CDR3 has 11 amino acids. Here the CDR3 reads CRGLDSYGYTF. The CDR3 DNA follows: TGCAGGGGATTGGACAGCTATGGCTACACCTTC.

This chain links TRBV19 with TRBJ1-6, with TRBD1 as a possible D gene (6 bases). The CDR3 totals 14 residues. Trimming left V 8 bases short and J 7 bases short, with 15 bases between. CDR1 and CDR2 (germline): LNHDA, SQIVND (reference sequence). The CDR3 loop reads CASWAARGNSPLHF. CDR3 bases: TGTGCCAGTTGGGCAGCCAGGGGCAATTCACCCCTCCACTTT.

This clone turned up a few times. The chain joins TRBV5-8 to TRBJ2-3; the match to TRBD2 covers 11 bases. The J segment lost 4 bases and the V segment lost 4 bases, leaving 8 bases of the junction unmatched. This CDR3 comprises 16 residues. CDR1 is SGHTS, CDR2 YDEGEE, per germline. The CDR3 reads CASSVTSGVAADTQYF. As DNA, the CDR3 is TGTGCCAGCAGCGTGACTAGCGGGGTGGCTGCAGATACGCAGTATTTT. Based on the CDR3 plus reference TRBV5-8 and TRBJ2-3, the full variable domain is EAGVTQSPTHLIKTRGQQATLRCSPISGHTSVYWYQQALGLGLQFLLWYDEGEERNRGNFPPRFSGRQFPNYSSELNVNALELEDSALYLCASSVTSGVAADTQYFGPGTRLTVL.

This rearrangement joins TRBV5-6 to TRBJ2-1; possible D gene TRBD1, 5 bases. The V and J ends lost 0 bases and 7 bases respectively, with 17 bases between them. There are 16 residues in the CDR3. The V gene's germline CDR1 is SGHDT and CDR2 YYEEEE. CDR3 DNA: TGTGCCAGCAGCTTGGCTGCCTTGACAGCAGCGAATGAGCAGTTCTTC. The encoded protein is CASSLAALTAANEQFF.

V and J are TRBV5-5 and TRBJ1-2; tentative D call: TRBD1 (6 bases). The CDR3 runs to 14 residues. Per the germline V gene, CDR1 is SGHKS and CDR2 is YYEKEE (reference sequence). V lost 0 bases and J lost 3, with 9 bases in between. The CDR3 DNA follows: TGTGCCAGCAGCTTGGTCAGGGGCGACTATGGCTACACCTTC. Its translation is CASSLVRGDYGYTF.

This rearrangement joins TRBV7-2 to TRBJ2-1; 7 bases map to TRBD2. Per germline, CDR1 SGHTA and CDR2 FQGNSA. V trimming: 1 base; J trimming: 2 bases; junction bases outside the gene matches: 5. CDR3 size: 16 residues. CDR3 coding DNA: TGTGCCAGCAGCTTAGAACTAGCGCTTGCCTACAATGAGCAGTTCTTC. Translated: CASSLELALAYNEQFF.

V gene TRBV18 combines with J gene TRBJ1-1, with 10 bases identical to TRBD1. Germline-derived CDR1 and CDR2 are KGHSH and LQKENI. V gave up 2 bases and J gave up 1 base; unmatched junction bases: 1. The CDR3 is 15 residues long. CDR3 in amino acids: CASSPGTGENTEAFF. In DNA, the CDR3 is TGTGCCAGCTCACCAGGGACAGGGGAGAACACTGAAGCTTTCTTT. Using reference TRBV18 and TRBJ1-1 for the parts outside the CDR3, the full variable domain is NAGVMQNPRHLVRRRGQEARLRCSPMKGHSHVYWYRQLPEEGLKFMVYLQKENIIDESGMPKERFSAEFPKEGPSILRIQQVVRGDSAAYFCASSPGTGENTEAFFGQGTRLTVV.

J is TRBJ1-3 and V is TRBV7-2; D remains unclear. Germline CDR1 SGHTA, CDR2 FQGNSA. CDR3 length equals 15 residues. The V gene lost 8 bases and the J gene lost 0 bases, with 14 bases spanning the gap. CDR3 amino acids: CASGWEASSGNTIYF. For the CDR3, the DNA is TGTGCCAGCGGGTGGGAGGCCAGCTCTGGAAACACCATATATTTT.

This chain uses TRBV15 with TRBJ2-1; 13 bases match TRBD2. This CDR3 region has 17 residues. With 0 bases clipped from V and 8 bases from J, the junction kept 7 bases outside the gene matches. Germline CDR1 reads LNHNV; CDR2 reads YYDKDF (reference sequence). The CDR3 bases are TGTGCCACCAGCAGAGATAGACTAGCGGGAGGTTCTTATGAGCAGTTCTTC. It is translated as CATSRDRLAGGSYEQFF.

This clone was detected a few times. DNA for the CDR3: TGTGCCAGCAGTCCAAGACTCCGGGGAGACAATGAGCAGTTCTTC. It codes for CASSPRLRGDNEQFF. The chain employs TRBV6-2 or TRBV6-3 and TRBJ2-1; tentatively, D is TRBD2 (5 bases). The CDR3 is 15 amino acids. Trimming took 5 bases from V and 5 from J, leaving 16 bases between them. Germline lookup yields CDR1 MNHEY and CDR2 SVGEGT.

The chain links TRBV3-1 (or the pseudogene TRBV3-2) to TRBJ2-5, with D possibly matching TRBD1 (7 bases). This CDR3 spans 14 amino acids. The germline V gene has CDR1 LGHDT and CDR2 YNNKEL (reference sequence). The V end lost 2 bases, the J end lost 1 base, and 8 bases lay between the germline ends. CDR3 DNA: TGTGCCAGCAGCCAACAGGGGGGCCAAGAGACCCAGTACTTC. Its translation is CASSQQGGQETQYF.

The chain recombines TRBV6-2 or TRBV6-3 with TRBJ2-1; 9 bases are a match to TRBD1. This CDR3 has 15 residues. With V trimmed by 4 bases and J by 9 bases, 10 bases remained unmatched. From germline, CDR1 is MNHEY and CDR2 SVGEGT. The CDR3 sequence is CASSSLRDRVAEQFF. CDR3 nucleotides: TGTGCCAGCAGTTCCCTCCGGGACAGGGTTGCTGAGCAGTTCTTC.

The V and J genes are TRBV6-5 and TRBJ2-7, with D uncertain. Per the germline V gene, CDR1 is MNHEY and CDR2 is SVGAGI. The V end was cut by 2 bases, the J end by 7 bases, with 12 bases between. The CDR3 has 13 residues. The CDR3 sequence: CASSYDWSGEQYF. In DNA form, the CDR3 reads TGTGCCAGCAGTTACGACTGGTCCGGGGAGCAGTACTTC.

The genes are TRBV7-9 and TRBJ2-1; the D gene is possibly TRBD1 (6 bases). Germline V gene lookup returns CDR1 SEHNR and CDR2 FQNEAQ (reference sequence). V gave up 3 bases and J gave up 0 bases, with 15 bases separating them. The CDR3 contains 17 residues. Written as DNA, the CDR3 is TGTGCCAGCAGCTTCCCGGACAGTAAGAGCTCCTACAATGAGCAGTTCTTC. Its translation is CASSFPDSKSSYNEQFF.